Listed below are T cell receptor beta chains from one sample, sequenced in a study of T cells after yellow fever vaccination. TCRdb recomputed calls from the 5' RACE reads with MiXCR, one row per CDR3 protein. The sample has 150,000 to 200,000 distinct CDR3 sequences; 8% to 13% are singletons. The input for sequencing was CD8+ T cells sorted from PBMCs, taken 15 days after the yellow fever booster vaccination. These receptors were obtained from a man younger than 35 who received the YFV17D yellow fever vaccine. The CDR3 runs from the conserved cysteine through the conserved F or W. The order of the fields is V gene, J gene, clone size, D gene, CDR3 DNA, CDR3 protein. D genes are given only for firm matches. Clone size is not always given. Where it is, it says once, few, many or a class for expanded clones.

v_call: TRBV4-1
j_call: TRBJ2-5
clone_size: .
d_call: TRBD2
cdr3_nt: TGCGCCAGCAGCCAGGAAACTAGCGGGGTTCAAGAGACCCAGTACTTC
cdr3_aa: CASSQETSGVQETQYF

v_call: TRBV9
j_call: TRBJ2-3
clone_size: few
d_call: .
cdr3_nt: TGTGCCAGCAGCGTAGCTCAGGACTCCCCAGATACGCAGTATTTT
cdr3_aa: CASSVAQDSPDTQYF

v_call: TRBV7-9
j_call: TRBJ1-6
clone_size: .
d_call: .
cdr3_nt: TGTGCCAGCAGCTCGGGTCCATATAATTCACCCCTCCACTTT
cdr3_aa: CASSSGPYNSPLHF

v_call: TRBV27
j_call: TRBJ2-7
clone_size: few
d_call: TRBD2
cdr3_nt: TGTGCCAGCTCAGATAGCGGGGTAGGATCCTACGAGCAGTACTTC
cdr3_aa: CASSDSGVGSYEQYF

v_call: TRBV7-8
j_call: TRBJ2-7
clone_size: .
d_call: .
cdr3_nt: TGTGCCAGCAGTCCTGTGGCCGGGGCGCAAGAGCAGTACTTC
cdr3_aa: CASSPVAGAQEQYF

v_call: TRBV9
j_call: TRBJ2-6
clone_size: .
d_call: .
cdr3_nt: TGTGCCAGCAGACGAACAGATAGCTCTGGGGCCAACGTCCTGACTTTC
cdr3_aa: CASRRTDSSGANVLTF

v_call: TRBV5-1
j_call: TRBJ1-1
clone_size: few
d_call: .
cdr3_nt: TGCGCCAGCAGCCCAGACAGTTACACTGAAGCTTTCTTT
cdr3_aa: CASSPDSYTEAFF

v_call: TRBV4-3
j_call: TRBJ2-3
clone_size: .
d_call: .
cdr3_nt: TGCGCCAGCAGCCTCGCCCAGGGGACGAATACGCAGTATTTT
cdr3_aa: CASSLAQGTNTQYF

v_call: TRBV4-3
j_call: TRBJ1-2
clone_size: .
d_call: .
cdr3_nt: TGCGCCAGCAGCCCAGAACCCGACGTTACCCTTTATGGCTACACCTTC
cdr3_aa: CASSPEPDVTLYGYTF

v_call: TRBV18
j_call: TRBJ2-1
clone_size: few
d_call: .
cdr3_nt: TGTGCCAGCTCACCCTGGACAAGCGCCACGAGCTCCTACAATGAGCAGTTCTTC
cdr3_aa: CASSPWTSATSSYNEQFF